A selection of T cell receptor beta chains follows, all from one sample in a study of cytomegalovirus exposure and HLA in healthy donors. Measured with immunoSEQ multiplex PCR; TCRdb has only the in-frame clones, and not every one. The sample lists 200,000 to 300,000 clones, 90% occurring once. The sample comprised PBMCs. These receptors were taken from a woman aged 30 to 39 in good health and CMV-seronegative. CDR3s include the opening cysteine and the closing phenylalanine or tryptophan. The D gene is left open where the match is weak. Clone size is shown for a subset of rows, as once, few, many or a class of expanded clone.

v_gene	d_gene	abundance	j_gene	CDR3aa	CDR3nt
TRBV9	TRBD1	.	TRBJ2-7	CASSDGTGPHEQYF	TGTGCCAGCAGCGACGGGACAGGGCCACACGAGCAGTACTTC
TRBV7-3	TRBD1	few	TRBJ2-1	CASSIGTGDEQFF	TGTGCCAGCAGCATAGGGACAGGGGATGAGCAGTTCTTC
TRBV27	TRBD1	few	TRBJ1-1	CASSFDRARNTEAFF	TGTGCCAGCAGTTTTGACAGGGCTAGGAACACTGAAGCTTTCTTT
TRBV7-2	.	.	TRBJ2-7	CASSLKQGLGNYEQYF	TGTGCCAGCAGCTTGAAACAGGGTTTGGGAAACTACGAGCAGTACTTC
TRBV30	.	.	TRBJ2-3	CASDASSTDTQYF	TGTGCCTCTGACGCTTCTAGCACAGATACGCAGTATTTT
TRBV4-3	TRBD2	once	TRBJ2-7	CASSQGTSAYYEQYF	TGCGCCAGCAGCCAAGGGACTAGCGCTTACTACGAGCAGTACTTC
TRBV18	.	.	TRBJ2-3	CASSPEGADTQYF	TGTGCCAGCTCACCAGAGGGGGCAGATACGCAGTATTTT
TRBV9	.	.	TRBJ2-5	CASSAGHSGTQYF	TGTGCCAGCAGCGCCGGACATTCGGGGACCCAGTACTTC
TRBV11-2	.	.	TRBJ2-5	CASTVPPETQYF	TGTGCCAGCACCGTGCCCCCAGAGACCCAGTACTTC
TRBV10-3	TRBD2	.	TRBJ2-1	CAISDSSGRYNEQFF	TGTGCCATCAGTGATTCTAGCGGGAGATACAATGAGCAGTTCTTC
TRBV5-1	.	.	TRBJ2-7	CASSLVAGSTEQYF	TGCGCCAGCAGCTTGGTTGCAGGATCTACGGAGCAGTACTTC
TRBV9	.	.	TRBJ2-1	CASSVGPNEQFF	TGTGCCAGCAGCGTAGGTCCCAATGAGCAGTTCTTC
TRBV9	.	.	TRBJ1-1	CASSVEGSGNTEAFF	TGTGCCAGCAGCGTAGAGGGGAGTGGGAACACTGAAGCTTTCTTT
TRBV11-2	TRBD2	.	TRBJ2-1	CASSLAGGINEQFF	TGTGCCAGCAGCTTAGCGGGGGGAATAAATGAGCAGTTCTTC
TRBV5-1	.	.	TRBJ2-3	CASSLAGVTDTQYF	TGCGCCAGCAGCCTGGCCGGGGTTACAGATACGCAGTATTTT
TRBV28	.	once	TRBJ2-1	CASSSPGSSYNEQFF	TGTGCCAGCAGTTCCCCCGGGAGCTCCTACAATGAGCAGTTCTTC
TRBV7-9	.	.	TRBJ1-1	CASSSILNTEAFF	TGTGCCAGCAGCTCGATACTGAACACTGAAGCTTTCTTT
TRBV27	TRBD1	.	TRBJ2-1	CASSELSGGNEQFF	TGTGCCAGCAGCGAACTGTCAGGGGGAAATGAGCAGTTCTTC
TRBV9	TRBD1	.	TRBJ2-1	CASSGNRGRGSYNEQFF	TGTGCCAGCAGCGGGAACAGGGGGCGGGGGTCCTACAATGAGCAGTTCTTC
TRBV19	.	.	TRBJ1-2	CASSNRRQHLYGYTF	TGTGCCAGTAGTAACCGGCGACAGCATCTCTATGGCTACACCTTC
TRBV19	.	.	TRBJ2-2	CASKGAANTGELFF	TGTGCCAGTAAGGGCGCGGCGAACACCGGGGAGCTGTTTTTT
TRBV7-8	TRBD2	.	TRBJ2-3	CASSLQLLAGAGTDTQYF	TGTGCCAGCAGCTTACAGCTCCTAGCGGGAGCCGGCACAGATACGCAGTATTTT
TRBV19	.	.	TRBJ1-1	CASRQTANTEAFF	TGTGCCAGTAGACAGACAGCGAACACTGAAGCTTTCTTT
TRBV14	.	.	TRBJ2-5	CASSPLRSETQYF	TGTGCCAGCAGCCCCCTGAGATCGGAGACCCAGTACTTC
TRBV27	TRBD1	.	TRBJ1-2	CASSFGQGNYYGYTF	TGTGCCAGCAGTTTCGGACAGGGAAATTACTATGGCTACACCTTC
TRBV29-1	.	.	TRBJ2-2	CSVGAGTRGPGELFF	TGCAGCGTGGGAGCAGGGACCCGAGGTCCCGGGGAGCTGTTTTTT
TRBV11-2	TRBD1	few	TRBJ1-2	CASSRTGDYGYTF	TGTGCCAGCAGCCGGACAGGAGACTATGGCTACACCTTC
TRBV9	TRBD2	.	TRBJ2-1	CASSVVLAGAEEQFF	TGTGCCAGCAGCGTAGTTCTAGCGGGAGCTGAGGAGCAGTTCTTC
TRBV7-9	.	few	TRBJ2-7	CASSLEPYEQYF	TGTGCCAGCAGCTTAGAGCCGTACGAGCAGTACTTC
TRBV6-4	.	.	TRBJ2-7	CASRYLQDNPADEQYF	TGTGCCAGCAGATACCTCCAGGACAATCCGGCGGACGAGCAGTACTTC
TRBV7-8	TRBD1	few	TRBJ1-1	CASSFLSLWDRGKDTEAFF	TGTGCCAGCAGCTTCCTCTCACTTTGGGACAGGGGGAAGGACACTGAAGCTTTCTTT
TRBV7-9	TRBD2	.	TRBJ2-7	CASSRELAGYEQYF	TGTGCCAGCAGCCGGGAACTAGCGGGCTACGAGCAGTACTTC
TRBV4-1	TRBD1	.	TRBJ2-1	CASSQESPGQGFDNEQFF	TGCGCCAGCAGCCAAGAGAGTCCCGGACAGGGGTTCGACAATGAGCAGTTCTTC
TRBV5-1	.	.	TRBJ2-7	CASSLVGATGSYEQYF	TGCGCCAGCAGCTTGGTCGGGGCTACGGGCAGCTACGAGCAGTACTTC
TRBV6-5	.	.	TRBJ1-1	CASRRGYTEAFF	TGTGCCAGCAGGCGGGGGTACACTGAAGCTTTCTTT
TRBV28	.	.	TRBJ1-5	CASSLTVNQPQHF	TGTGCCAGCAGTTTGACAGTCAATCAGCCCCAGCATTTT
TRBV6-6	TRBD2	.	TRBJ2-7	CASRPAGDQAYEQYF	TGTGCCAGCAGACCCGCGGGAGATCAGGCCTACGAGCAGTACTTC
TRBV2	.	.	TRBJ1-1	CASRGSGAPGMNTEAFF	TGTGCCAGCAGGGGTTCAGGGGCCCCGGGTATGAACACTGAAGCTTTCTTT
TRBV29-1	TRBD1	.	TRBJ1-3	CSVEPRGNFGGNTIYF	TGCAGCGTTGAACCCAGGGGGAACTTCGGTGGAAACACCATATATTTT
TRBV5-1	TRBD2	.	TRBJ2-2	CASSPTGLAGKNTGELFF	TGCGCCAGCAGCCCGACGGGACTAGCGGGGAAGAACACCGGGGAGCTGTTTTTT
TRBV5-1	.	.	TRBJ1-2	CASGRDGNFAIDGYTF	TGCGCCAGCGGAAGGGACGGAAATTTCGCCATAGATGGCTACACCTTC
TRBV29-1	.	.	TRBJ2-1	CSVSAQKGSYNEQFF	TGCAGCGTTTCGGCCCAGAAAGGCTCCTACAATGAGCAGTTCTTC
TRBV5-6	.	few	TRBJ1-1	CASSLRGNTEAFF	TGTGCCAGCAGCTTGCGAGGGAACACTGAAGCTTTCTTT
TRBV2	.	.	TRBJ1-2	CASREGRYGYTF	TGTGCCAGCAGGGAAGGGCGATATGGCTACACCTTC